These 31 T cell receptor beta chains were sequenced from one sample in a study of tumor-infiltrating lymphocytes in oesophageal squamous cell carcinoma. Via MiXCR, TCRdb re-called the PCR reads, giving one row per CDR3 protein. The data hold 15,000 to 20,000 distinct CDR3 sequences, with roughly 41% observed a single time. Source material: esophageal tumor tissue. All receptors derive from a male donor with esophageal squamous cell carcinoma.

This clonotype showed up just a few times. Lacking the conserved final phenylalanine or tryptophan, this CDR3 likely reflects a read error. Because the CDR3's place on the DNA is in doubt, the DNA is left out and the CDR3 is given as listed by TCRdb. The chain couples TRBV6-1 to TRBJ1-1. The CDR3 comprises 17 residues, both ends counted. CDR1 and CDR2 (germline): MNHNS, SASEGT. CDR3 region: CASLGTSGKAMSSSSGQ.

The chain has TRBV24-1 and TRBJ2-1, with D unresolved. V was shortened by 1 base and J by 6 bases, with 12 bases between the two germline ends. CDR3 length equals 15 residues. Looked up from germline, CDR1 is KGHDR and CDR2 is SFDVKD. Here the CDR3 DNA reads TGTGCCACCAGTGATTTAGAGGCAGTATCCAATGAGCAGTTCTTC. Translated: CATSDLEAVSNEQFF.

In this sample, this clonotype turned up many times. The V gene is TRBV7-2, the J gene TRBJ2-5; 10 bases agree with TRBD2. Germline V gives CDR1 SGHTA, CDR2 FQGNSA. The CDR3 totals 15 residues. J lost 5 bases, V lost 2 bases, and 5 bases had no gene match. CDR3 sequence: CASSLWTSGGETQYF. CDR3 nucleotides: TGTGCCAGCAGCTTATGGACTAGCGGTGGCGAGACCCAGTACTTC.

This clonotype came up once. V is TRBV7-9 and J is TRBJ2-3; the match to TRBD1 covers 9 bases. The end of the DNA aligns better with TRBJ2-7, so the J call may be wrong. In germline, CDR1 is SEHNR, CDR2 FQNEAQ (reference sequence). There are 16 residues in the CDR3. CDR3 sequence (DNA): TGTGCCAGCAGCTTAGGTCGGACAGGGGAGAACTACGAGCAGTACTTC. Its protein product is CASSLGRTGENYEQYF.

The chain employs TRBV7-8 and TRBJ2-3; 13 positions agree with TRBD2. The CDR3 runs to 17 residues. In germline, CDR1 is SGHVS, CDR2 FQNEAQ. The V gene end was trimmed by 1 base and the J gene end by 1 base; junction bases not matched to a gene: 2. CDR3 nucleotides: TGTGCCAGCAGCTTAGGGACTAGCGGGGGTCGCACAGATACGCAGTATTTT. Translation: CASSLGTSGGRTDTQYF.

Ten or more counts support this clonotype. The chain employs TRBV6-1 and TRBJ1-6; no firm D call. Germline CDR1 and CDR2: MNHNS and SASEGT. V was shortened by 8 bases and J by 5 bases, with 19 bases between the two germline ends. CDR3 length: 16 residues. The CDR3 sequence is CASSLNSAGDNSPLHF. In DNA, the CDR3 is TGTGCCAGCTCCCTCAATTCGGCAGGTGATAATTCACCCCTCCACTTT.

Points on this clonotype: An end of the junction does not agree with germline; a read error may underlie this. The chain employs TRBV24-1 and TRBJ1-1; D remains ambiguous. The CDR3 sequence is 11 residues long. Germline V gene lookup returns CDR1 KGHDR and CDR2 SFDVKD. The CDR3 spells CATRVNPEAFF. CDR3 nucleotides: TGTGCCACCAGGGTGAACCCTGAAGCTTTCTTT.

Many counts were recorded for this clonotype. The chain is built from TRBV11-2 and TRBJ1-2; TRBD1 agrees at 8 bases. Germline V lookup: CDR1 SGHAT, CDR2 FQNNGV. The CDR3 sequence is 14 residues long. Unmatched junction bases numbered 9, after V lost 6 bases and J lost 6 bases. CDR3 residues: CASRSLDRADGYTF. Written as DNA, the CDR3 is TGTGCCAGCAGATCTTTGGACAGGGCAGATGGCTACACCTTC. Looking up the rest from reference TRBV11-2 and TRBJ1-2 gives the full variable domain: EAGVAQSPRYKIIEKRQSVAFWCNPISGHATLYWYQQILGQGPKLLIQFQNNGVVDDSQLPKDRFSAERLKGVDSTLKIQPAKLEDSAVYLCASRSLDRADGYTFGSGTRLTVV.

This clonotype was counted ten times or more. The chain couples TRBV6-6 to TRBJ2-6; 9 bases are a match to TRBD1. The ends lost 2 bases at V and 2 bases at J; junction bases unmatched: 1. CDR1 MNHNY and CDR2 SVGAGI come from the germline V gene (reference sequence). The CDR3 length is 16 residues. DNA of the CDR3: TGTGCCAGCAGTTACCGGACAGGGGCTGGGGCCAACGTCCTGACTTTC. The encoded protein is CASSYRTGAGANVLTF.

This clonotype has at least ten counts. The chain carries TRBV6-6 and TRBJ2-7; 15 bases are a match to TRBD2. The CDR3 has 20 residues. J was trimmed by 2 bases and V by 2 bases; bases with no gene match: 13. The V gene's germline CDR1 is MNHNY and CDR2 SVGAGI (reference sequence). CDR3 amino acids: CASSYGPGLAGGLPPYEQYF. DNA for the CDR3: TGTGCCAGCAGTTACGGCCCCGGACTAGCGGGAGGGCTCCCCCCCTACGAGCAGTACTTC.

This clonotype was picked up a small number of times. This chain connects TRBV7-8 to TRBJ1-1, with TRBD1 matching 7 bases. After removal of 3 bases from V and 1 base from J, the junction contained 2 bases not matched to a gene. Germline values: CDR1 SGHVS, CDR2 FQNEAQ. The CDR3 has 14 amino acids. Here the CDR3 reads CASSLRQGNTEAFF. As DNA, the CDR3 is TGTGCCAGCAGCTTGAGACAGGGGAACACTGAAGCTTTCTTT.

This chain joins TRBV6-5 and TRBJ2-1; D unresolved. Judging by the DNA end, TRBJ2-7 fits better; the J call may be wrong. This CDR3 spans 15 amino acids. Germline CDR1 reads MNHEY; CDR2 reads SVGAGI. CDR3 loop: CASSSEYRSAYEQYF. The CDR3 coding sequence is TGTGCCAGCAGTTCGGAGTATCGGTCCGCCTACGAGCAGTACTTC.

This rearrangement joins TRBV7-2 to TRBJ2-1, with 7 positions matching TRBD2. The J segment lost 4 bases and the V segment lost 7 bases, leaving 10 bases of the junction unmatched. The CDR3 runs to 15 residues. Germline lookup yields CDR1 SGHTA and CDR2 FQGNSA. The CDR3 DNA reads TGTGCCAGCACCCTCCATGCTAGCGGTTACAATGAGCAGTTCTTC. Translated, it gives CASTLHASGYNEQFF.

A word on this clonotype: The conserved phenylalanine or tryptophan normally closing the CDR3 is absent here, so this likely arose from a read error. The DNA is omitted, as the CDR3 cannot be located on it reliably, and the CDR3 follows TCRdb's listing. V and J are TRBV5-8 and TRBJ2-7; the table calls TRBD2, which could not be checked here. The germline CDR1 and CDR2 sequences are SGHTS and YDEGEE. The CDR3 sequence runs 14 residues, both termini included. This CDR3 is CASSLAGETQYFGS.

This clonotype was seen repeatedly, ten times or more. J is TRBJ2-1 and V is TRBV15; D not resolved. Per germline, CDR1 LNHNV and CDR2 YYDKDF (reference sequence). Trimming left V 1 base short and J 6 bases short, with 7 bases between. The CDR3 sequence is 13 residues long. CDR3 in DNA: TGTGCCACCAGCAGAGGGCCGACCAATGAGCAGTTCTTC. This gives the protein CATSRGPTNEQFF.

There are many counts of this clonotype. The rearrangement joins TRBV24-1 to TRBJ2-1; 7 bases are a match to TRBD2. The CDR3 is 16 residues long. After removal of 2 bases from V and 0 bases from J, the junction contained 3 bases not matched to a gene. Germline CDR1 and CDR2: KGHDR and SFDVKD. Here the CDR3 DNA reads TGTGCCACCAGTGATTCTAGCGGAAGCTCCTACAATGAGCAGTTCTTC. Its translation is CATSDSSGSSYNEQFF.

This clonotype was seen many times. V is TRBV12-3 or TRBV12-4 and J is TRBJ2-6, with D perhaps TRBD1 (5 bases). CDR3 length equals 15 residues. Trimming removed 10 bases at V and 2 bases at J, with 15 bases between. The DNA for the CDR3 is TGTGCCACCTCCCTAGGGGCGGCTGGGGCCAACGTCCTGACTTTC. Its translation is CATSLGAAGANVLTF.

The chain carries TRBV7-2 and TRBJ1-6, with 9 bases identical to TRBD1. Germline loops: CDR1 SGHTA, CDR2 FQGNSA. The CDR3 contains 15 residues. With 1 base clipped from V and 7 bases from J, the junction kept 2 bases outside the gene matches. The CDR3 here is CASSLGQGDNSPLHF. The CDR3 DNA sequence: TGTGCCAGCAGCTTAGGACAGGGGGACAATTCACCCCTCCACTTT. Variable domain in full (rest from reference TRBV7-2 and TRBJ1-6): GAGVSQSPSNKVTEKGKDVELRCDPISGHTALYWYRQSLGQGLEFLIYFQGNSAPDKSGLPSDRFSAERTGGSVSTLTIQRTQQEDSAVYLCASSLGQGDNSPLHFGNGTRLTVT.

This clonotype has just a few counts. V is TRBV10-2 and J is TRBJ2-7; 14 bases fit TRBD2. CDR1 WSHSY and CDR2 SAAADI come from the germline V gene. The CDR3 sequence is 18 residues long. Trimming at V came to 5 bases and at J to 6 bases, leaving 15 bases not matched to a gene. The CDR3 loop reads CASSQTGTSGRILFEQYF. The CDR3, as DNA: TGCGCCAGCAGTCAAACCGGGACTAGCGGGAGAATCTTATTCGAGCAGTACTTC.

This clonotype was picked up many times. The chain couples TRBV12-3 or TRBV12-4 to TRBJ2-7; D might be TRBD1 (5 bases). V dropped 5 bases and J dropped 3 bases, with 8 bases sitting between them. The CDR3 length is 12 residues. CDR3 nucleotides: TGTGCCAGCAGTGACAGAAACTACGAGCAGTACTTC. This gives the protein CASSDRNYEQYF.

By frequency in the sample, this clonotype is medium-sized. This chain joins TRBV7-9 and TRBJ1-2, with 9 bases lining up with TRBD1. Germline lookup yields CDR1 SEHNR and CDR2 FQNEAQ (reference sequence). This CDR3 contains 16 residues. V trimming: 4 bases; J trimming: 7 bases; junction bases outside the gene matches: 13. CDR3 sequence (DNA): TGTGCCAGCAGCTCTAGGGCGGACAGGGGATCACGTGGCTACACCTTC. Its protein product is CASSSRADRGSRGYTF.

This chain uses TRBV7-2 with TRBJ2-4; 9 bases are shared with TRBD2. The DNA matches TRBJ2-5 better at its end, which makes the J call doubtful. CDR1 SGHTA and CDR2 FQGNSA come from the germline V gene. The CDR3 spans 17 residues. The chain's CDR3 is CASSLALSSGIRETQYF. CDR3 bases: TGTGCCAGCAGCTTAGCGCTATCTAGCGGGATTAGGGAGACCCAGTACTTC.

This clonotype was seen a few times. The V gene is TRBV7-2, the J gene TRBJ2-5; D gene uncertain. CDR1 SGHTA and CDR2 FQGNSA come from the germline V gene. This CDR3 is 10 amino acids long. The V gene lost 8 bases and the J gene lost 9 bases, with 10 bases spanning the gap. CDR3 loop: CASGPKAQYF. The CDR3 nucleotides are TGTGCCAGCGGACCGAAGGCCCAGTACTTC. The full variable domain, completed using reference TRBV7-2 and TRBJ2-5, is GAGVSQSPSNKVTEKGKDVELRCDPISGHTALYWYRQSLGQGLEFLIYFQGNSAPDKSGLPSDRFSAERTGGSVSTLTIQRTQQEDSAVYLCASGPKAQYFGPGTRLLVL.

V is TRBV7-2 and J is TRBJ1-4; TRBD1 aligns across 8 bases. Trimming at V came to 5 bases and at J to 8 bases, leaving 16 bases not matched to a gene. The CDR3 has 17 residues. Per the germline V gene, CDR1 is SGHTA and CDR2 is FQGNSA. The CDR3 loop is CASSEWGRTGTGEKLFF. CDR3 coding DNA: TGTGCCAGCAGCGAATGGGGCCGGACGGGGACAGGAGAAAAACTGTTTTTT.

Many counts were recorded for this clonotype. The rearrangement uses TRBV4-3 and TRBJ1-2; D is perhaps TRBD1 (5 bases). This CDR3 is built from 15 residues. V lost 0 bases and J 1 base, leaving 9 bases between the germline ends. CDR1 is LGHNA and CDR2 is YSLEER in the germline V gene. Here the CDR3 reads CASSQDGGFNYGYTF. The CDR3 bases are TGCGCCAGCAGCCAAGATGGGGGGTTTAACTATGGCTACACCTTC.

This chain uses TRBV6-1 with TRBJ1-4; D is unclear. V was trimmed by 5 bases and J by 7 bases, leaving 17 bases between them. This CDR3 is built from 15 residues. Germline CDR1 and CDR2: MNHNS and SASEGT. CDR3 sequence reads: CASSFKRATAEKLFF. In DNA form, the CDR3 reads TGTGCCAGCAGTTTCAAGCGGGCGACCGCTGAAAAACTGTTTTTT.

In this sample, this clonotype turned up many times. The chain is built from TRBV19 and TRBJ2-1, with TRBD2 matching 14 bases. The CDR3 runs 17 residues. The J segment lost 7 bases and the V segment lost 2 bases, leaving 7 bases of the junction unmatched. Germline V gene data show CDR1 as LNHDA and CDR2 as SQIVND (reference sequence). This chain's CDR3 is CASSIQGLAGGKNEQFF. The CDR3 region has the DNA TGTGCCAGTAGTATACAAGGACTAGCGGGAGGCAAGAATGAGCAGTTCTTC. Full variable domain (rest looked up from reference TRBV19 and TRBJ2-1): DGGITQSPKYLFRKEGQNVTLSCEQNLNHDAMYWYRQDPGQGLRLIYYSQIVNDFQKGDIAEGYSVSREKKESFPLTVTSAQKNPTAFYLCASSIQGLAGGKNEQFFGPGTRLTVL.

V gene TRBV7-9 combines with J gene TRBJ2-1; TRBD2 aligns across 7 bases. This CDR3 is 16 amino acids long. With 4 bases clipped from V and 3 bases from J, the junction kept 9 bases outside the gene matches. The germline CDR1 and CDR2 sequences are SEHNR and FQNEAQ (reference sequence). This CDR3 is CASSSEGTILYNEQFF. DNA of the CDR3: TGTGCCAGCAGCTCCGAGGGGACTATCCTCTACAATGAGCAGTTCTTC.

The chain recombines TRBV7-6 with TRBJ2-6, with D possibly being TRBD1 (6 bases). The germline V gene has CDR1 SGHVS and CDR2 FNYEAQ. This CDR3 is 18 amino acids long. V was clipped by 5 bases and J by 2 bases, with 19 bases between them. In DNA, the CDR3 is TGTGCCAGCAGCCCCCAAGGAGCCCCAGGGGCTGGGGCCAACGTCCTGACTTTC. Protein sequence: CASSPQGAPGAGANVLTF.

V usage is TRBV11-2 and J usage is TRBJ1-5; unclear D gene. CDR1 is SGHAT and CDR2 is FQNNGV in the germline V gene. The CDR3 runs 13 residues. Trimming took off 5 bases at V and 3 bases at J, with 8 bases between the two ends. Written as DNA, the CDR3 is TGTGCCAGCAGCCGATTGCACAATCAGCCCCAGCATTTT. Protein: CASSRLHNQPQHF.

This chain connects TRBV11-2 to TRBJ2-5; TRBD1 agrees at 9 bases. The CDR3 extends over 15 amino acids. Germline-derived CDR1 and CDR2 are SGHAT and FQNNGV. Trimming at V came to 5 bases and at J to 5 bases, leaving 9 bases not matched to a gene. DNA of the CDR3: TGTGCCAGCAGCCCGGGACAGGGTGGCGAGGAGACCCAGTACTTC. Protein sequence: CASSPGQGGEETQYF.